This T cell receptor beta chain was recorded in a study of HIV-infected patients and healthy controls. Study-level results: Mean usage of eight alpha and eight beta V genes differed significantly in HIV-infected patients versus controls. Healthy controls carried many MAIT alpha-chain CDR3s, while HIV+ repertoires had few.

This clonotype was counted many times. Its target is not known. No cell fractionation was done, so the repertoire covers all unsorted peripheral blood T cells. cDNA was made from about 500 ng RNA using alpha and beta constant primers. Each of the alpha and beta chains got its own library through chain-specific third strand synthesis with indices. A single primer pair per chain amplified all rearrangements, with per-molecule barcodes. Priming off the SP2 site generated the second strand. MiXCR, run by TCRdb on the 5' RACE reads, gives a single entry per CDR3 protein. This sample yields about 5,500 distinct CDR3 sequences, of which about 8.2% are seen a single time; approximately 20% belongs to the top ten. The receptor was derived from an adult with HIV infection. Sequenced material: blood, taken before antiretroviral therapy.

The CDR3 sequence is CATSDIPGQQETQYF. In DNA, the CDR3 is TGTGCCACCAGTGATATCCCGGGACAGCAAGAGACCCAGTACTTC. This chain links TRBV24-1 with TRBJ2-5, with 7 nucleotides matching TRBD1. This CDR3 is 15 amino acids long. After removal of 3 bases from V and 2 bases from J, the junction contained 5 bases not matched to a gene. Germline V lookup: CDR1 KGHDR, CDR2 SFDVKD.